One and the same sample provided the 23 T cell receptor beta chains below, sequenced in a study of PD-1 blockade in classical Hodgkin lymphoma (dated by TCRdb to 2018 to 2020). According to the study, the label for this sample's time point signals: cycle 1 day 1 (C1D1), immediately before nivolumab initiation. Every trial patient had relapsed after autologous stem cell transplantation, and cohorts A, B and C differed in prior brentuximab vedotin exposure. The library was generated by the immunoSEQ multiplex PCR assay. TCRdb took this table from immuneACCESS and kept in-frame rearrangements with V and J called. Such tables lack part of the clones; where checked against another copy, unresolved V genes explain under half of the gap, and the rest is unexplained. Recorded for this sample are about 21,000 clones; about two thirds of them occurred a single time. The ten largest clonotypes hold 17% of the sample.

The starting material was peripheral blood mononuclear cells (PBMCs), obtained at baseline. The receptors stem from a human donor with classical Hodgkin lymphoma.

The V and J genes are TRBV30 and TRBJ2-5; 10 bases match TRBD1. Trimming cost V 3 bases and J 5 bases; bases outside gene matches: 6. CDR3 length: 14 amino acids. Germline CDR1 reads GTSNPN; CDR2 reads SVGIG (reference sequence). CDR3 sequence: CAWRDRGYGETQYF. In DNA, the CDR3 is TGTGCCTGGAGGGACAGGGGGTATGGGGAGACCCAGTACTTC.

The genes are TRBV5-6 and TRBJ1-5; D is uncertain. CDR1 SGHDT and CDR2 YYEEEE come from the germline V gene. V was trimmed by 4 bases and J by 3 bases, leaving 14 bases between them. This CDR3 contains 15 residues. The CDR3 nucleotides read TGTGCCAGCAGCCTCGGTCCGGCGGTCAATCAGCCCCAGCATTTT. Encoded protein: CASSLGPAVNQPQHF.

This chain joins TRBV18 and TRBJ1-4; no clear D gene. This CDR3 contains 14 residues. Between the trimmed V and J ends, which lost 3 bases and 5 bases, there was a span of 10 bases. Per the germline V gene, CDR1 is KGHSH and CDR2 is LQKENI. This CDR3 reads CASSPWQLNEKLFF. The CDR3 DNA reads as TGTGCCAGCTCACCGTGGCAGCTGAATGAAAAACTGTTTTTT. The full variable domain, completed using reference TRBV18 and TRBJ1-4, is NAGVMQNPRHLVRRRGQEARLRCSPMKGHSHVYWYRQLPEEGLKFMVYLQKENIIDESGMPKERFSAEFPKEGPSILRIQQVVRGDSAAYFCASSPWQLNEKLFFGSGTQLSVL.

The V gene is TRBV6-6, the J gene TRBJ2-2, with 10 bases that match TRBD2. The CDR3 totals 16 residues. Trimming took 4 bases from V and 4 from J; bases not matched to a gene: 6. Germline CDR1 and CDR2: MNHNY and SVGAGI (reference sequence). Here the CDR3 reads CASSSRLAGGTGELFF. The DNA for the CDR3 is TGTGCCAGCAGTTCCCGGTTAGCGGGAGGCACCGGGGAGCTGTTTTTT.

V and J are TRBV30 and TRBJ2-7, with a tentative D call TRBD1 (7 bases). CDR3 length: 16 amino acids. Germline CDR1 reads GTSNPN; CDR2 reads SVGIG (reference sequence). Deletions cut 1 base from V and 4 bases from J, with 20 bases between. The CDR3 sequence: CAWSASEGAPGYEQYF. In DNA, the CDR3 is TGTGCCTGGAGTGCTTCGGAGGGGGCGCCCGGTTACGAGCAGTACTTC.

The rearrangement links TRBV5-6 to TRBJ2-7, with TRBD1 matching 7 bases. Germline V gives CDR1 SGHDT, CDR2 YYEEEE. CDR3 length: 12 amino acids. In DNA, the CDR3 is TGTGCCAGCAGCTTGGGACAGGGCAAGGAGAGAGTC. This sequence encodes CASSLGQGKERV.

The chain carries TRBV9 and TRBJ2-3; D not resolved. The ends were cut back, 0 bases at V and 4 bases at J, with 12 bases in the middle. The CDR3 sequence is 15 residues long. Germline V gene lookup returns CDR1 SGDLS and CDR2 YYNGEE. CDR3 sequence reads: CASSVAGTAADTQYF. For the CDR3, the DNA is TGTGCCAGCAGCGTAGCTGGAACCGCAGCAGATACGCAGTATTTT.

This sequence joins TRBV7-9 and TRBJ2-6; D possibly corresponds to TRBD1 (6 bases). Trimming removed 5 bases at V and 3 bases at J, with 20 bases between. The germline CDR1 and CDR2 sequences are SEHNR and FQNEAQ (reference sequence). CDR3 length equals 18 residues. The CDR3 is CASSPPRTVGNGANVLTF. For the CDR3, the DNA is TGTGCCAGCAGCCCACCCCGGACAGTGGGAAATGGGGCCAACGTCCTGACTTTC.

This clone was detected a few times. This chain uses TRBV6-5 with TRBJ2-7, with 7 bases identical to TRBD1. Per the germline V gene, CDR1 is MNHEY and CDR2 is SVGAGI. This CDR3 region has 14 residues. V shed 3 bases, J shed 2 bases, and the junction held 4 bases outside the gene matches. The chain's CDR3 is CASSYSTGTYEQYF. CDR3 bases: TGTGCCAGCAGTTATTCGACAGGGACCTACGAGCAGTACTTC.

The chain is built from TRBV9 and TRBJ2-3; 10 bases map to TRBD2. J gave up 1 base and V 0 bases, and 5 bases lay outside the gene matches. This CDR3 spans 17 amino acids. The germline V gene encodes CDR1 SGDLS and CDR2 YYNGEE. The DNA of the CDR3 is TGTGCCAGCAGCGTAGGTGGAGCGGGGGGGCGCACAGATACGCAGTATTTT. Protein product: CASSVGGAGGRTDTQYF.

V is TRBV4-2 and J is TRBJ2-3; TRBD2 matches at 7 bases. V was clipped by 4 bases and J by 0 bases; unmatched bases: 4. The CDR3 has 15 residues. Germline CDR1 reads LGHNA; CDR2 reads YNFKEQ. CDR3 nucleotides: TGTGCCAGCAGCCGGACTAGTGTAAGCACAGATACGCAGTATTTT. This translates into CASSRTSVSTDTQYF.

This chain joins TRBV5-5 and TRBJ2-7, with 7 bases identical to TRBD1. Germline lookup yields CDR1 SGHKS and CDR2 YYEKEE (reference sequence). V trimming: 0 bases; J trimming: 1 base; junction bases outside the gene matches: 4. The length of the CDR3 is 15 residues. The CDR3 spells CASSLEGQLSYEQYF. DNA of the CDR3: TGTGCCAGCAGCTTGGAGGGACAGTTATCCTACGAGCAGTACTTC.

The rearrangement uses TRBV13 and TRBJ2-7, with 7 nucleotides matching TRBD2. This CDR3 has 12 residues. Germline lookup yields CDR1 PRHDT and CDR2 FYEKMQ (reference sequence). The V and J ends lost 8 bases and 3 bases, in that order; junction bases with no gene match: 4. The DNA for the CDR3 is TGTGCCAGCGCGGGAGAAAACTACGAGCAGTACTTC. The encoded protein is CASAGENYEQYF.

The chain recombines TRBV28 with TRBJ1-4; the match to TRBD1 covers 8 bases. Germline CDR1 and CDR2: MDHEN and SYDVKM. The CDR3 consists of 16 residues. The ends lost 5 bases at V and 6 bases at J; junction bases unmatched: 11. The DNA for the CDR3 is TGTGCCAGCAGTCCCATCAGAGGGGGACAGGATGAAAAACTGTTTTTT. Residues: CASSPIRGGQDEKLFF.

The chain recombines TRBV7-9 with TRBJ2-1, with TRBD2 identical over 11 bases. CDR3 size: 14 residues. The junction had 9 bases not matched to a gene; V was cut back by 10 bases and J by 7 bases. Looked up from germline, CDR1 is SEHNR and CDR2 is FQNEAQ (reference sequence). The CDR3 coding sequence is TGTGCCACTACACACACTAGCGGGGGTAATGAGCAGTTCTTC. As protein: CATTHTSGGNEQFF.

This chain uses TRBV9 with TRBJ2-3; D gene unclear. With 4 bases removed from V and 6 bases from J, the gap between germline ends came to 9 bases. CDR3 length equals 12 residues. The germline CDR1 and CDR2 sequences are SGDLS and YYNGEE. Here the CDR3 reads CASSTQTDTQYF. The DNA of the CDR3 is TGTGCCAGCAGCACCCAAACGGATACGCAGTATTTT. The full variable domain, rest sourced from reference TRBV9 and TRBJ2-3, is DSGVTQTPKHLITATGQRVTLRCSPRSGDLSVYWYQQSLDQGLQFLIQYYNGEERAKGNILERFSAQQFPDLHSELNLSSLELGDSALYFCASSTQTDTQYFGPGTRLTVL.

The chain uses TRBV2 and TRBJ2-7; 9 nucleotides match TRBD2. Germline assignment: CDR1 SNHLY and CDR2 FYNNEI. V was pared by 6 bases and J by 0 bases, with 12 bases of the junction left unmatched. CDR3 size: 17 residues. The CDR3, as DNA: TGTGCCAGCAGGGGAAAACGGACTAGCGTGAGCTCCTACGAGCAGTACTTC. It translates to CASRGKRTSVSSYEQYF. Combining the CDR3 with reference TRBV2 and TRBJ2-7 gives the whole variable domain EPEVTQTPSHQVTQMGQEVILRCVPISNHLYFYWYRQILGQKVEFLVSFYNNEISEKSEIFDDQFSVERPDGSNFTLKIRSTKLEDSAMYFCASRGKRTSVSSYEQYFGPGTRLTVT.

The chain links TRBV14 to TRBJ2-2, with 12 bases aligning to TRBD1. Germline V lookup: CDR1 SGHDN, CDR2 FVKESK. The V gene end was trimmed by 2 bases and the J gene end by 8 bases; junction bases not matched to a gene: 6. This CDR3 is 16 amino acids long. This CDR3 reads CASSQLRDRGRGELFF. CDR3 nucleotide sequence: TGTGCCAGCAGCCAACTTCGGGACAGGGGGCGAGGGGAGCTGTTTTTT.

The chain has TRBV7-2 and TRBJ2-1; the D gene is possibly TRBD2 (6 bases). Trimming took 5 bases from V and 0 from J, leaving 20 bases between them. CDR3 length equals 18 residues. Germline CDR1 SGHTA, CDR2 FQGNSA. CDR3 nucleotide sequence: TGTGCCAGCAGCCAAGATAAACCGGGACTGGGCTCCTACAATGAGCAGTTCTTC. Protein: CASSQDKPGLGSYNEQFF.

This chain connects TRBV6-1 to TRBJ1-1, with 7 bases fitting TRBD1. There are 14 residues in the CDR3. J was trimmed by 4 bases and V by 6 bases; bases with no gene match: 8. Germline CDR1 and CDR2: MNHNS and SASEGT. The CDR3 DNA reads TGTGCCAGCAGAGACAGGGCAGGAGGCACTGAAGCTTTCTTT. Amino acids: CASRDRAGGTEAFF.

The chain carries TRBV5-1 and TRBJ2-1; 10 nucleotides match TRBD2. Germline CDR1 reads SGHRS; CDR2 reads YFSETQ. J gave up 5 bases and V 3 bases, and 8 bases lay outside the gene matches. The CDR3 extends over 16 amino acids. CDR3 sequence (DNA): TGCGCCAGCAGCTCCCCCCTGACTAGCGGGCACAATGAGCAGTTCTTC. Encoded protein: CASSSPLTSGHNEQFF.

J is TRBJ2-2 and V is TRBV10-1, with a weak D call TRBD1 (5 bases). V shed 7 bases and J shed 5 bases, with 8 bases lying between them. Germline CDR1 reads WNHNN; CDR2 reads SYGVQD (reference sequence). The CDR3 extends over 12 amino acids. The CDR3 nucleotides are TGCGCCAGCAATAGGGGAACCGGGGAGCTGTTTTTT. Its protein is CASNRGTGELFF.

The chain is built from TRBV28 and TRBJ1-1; possible D gene TRBD1, 5 bases. Germline lookup yields CDR1 MDHEN and CDR2 SYDVKM. CDR3 length: 11 amino acids. The V gene lost 11 bases and the J gene lost 2 bases, with 9 bases spanning the gap. CDR3 in amino acids: CAHRRNTEAFF. CDR3 in DNA: TGTGCCCACAGGAGAAACACTGAAGCTTTCTTT.